The table lists the clone carrying this T cell receptor beta chain with a count of one. This same CDR3 is encoded by further DNA sequences in the sample. Sequenced by immunoSEQ multiplex PCR; TCRdb stores in-frame clones only, minus some. The table lists about 120,000 clones, roughly 86% of them singletons. These data come from a study of control samples from healthy donors and cancer patients. CDR3 size: 13 residues. CDR1 SGHTA and CDR2 FQGTGA come from the germline V gene. V was trimmed by 4 bases and J by 4 bases, leaving 10 bases between them. This TCR was recovered from a man between 60 and 70 years old in good health. What was sequenced was blood. This sequence joins TRBV7-3 and TRBJ1-1, with a possible D match to TRBD1 (6 bases). DNA for the CDR3: TGTGCCAGCAGCTCGCAGGGGAGCACTGAAGCTTTCTTT. It specifies CASSSQGSTEAFF.